These T cell receptor beta chains were read from a single sample in a study of neurological immune-mediated disorders. TCRdb ran MiXCR on the 5' RACE reads and lists one entry per CDR3 protein. The sample consists of roughly 65,000 distinct CDR3 sequences, over 4% of them appearing once. Sequencing was carried out using PBMCs. These TCRs come from a man over 45 with multiple sclerosis. Both conserved end residues are part of each CDR3. A D gene is named only where the DNA matches it firmly. The size entry is marked missing in some rows and otherwise reads once, few, many or a size class.

clone_size j_call v_call d_call cdr3_nt cdr3_aa
many TRBJ2-6 TRBV15 NA TGTGCCACCAGCAACTCTGGGGCCAACGTCCTGACTTTC CATSNSGANVLTF
many TRBJ1-5 TRBV6-6 NA TGTGCCAGCACCAACCGGGTTGTAGGGGAGAGCAATCAGCCCCAGCATTTT CASTNRVVGESNQPQHF
many TRBJ1-2 TRBV7-8 NA TGTGCCAGCAGCCCGAGGAATGGAGGGGTCTATGGCTACACCTTC CASSPRNGGVYGYTF
many TRBJ2-1 TRBV4-2 NA TGTGCCAGCAGCCAAGACCTGGTGGGTATGAATGAGCAGTTCTTC CASSQDLVGMNEQFF
many TRBJ1-1 TRBV18 NA TGTGCCAGCTCACCAACGATGGGGGACACTGAAGCTTTCTTT CASSPTMGDTEAFF
many TRBJ2-2 TRBV28 NA TGTGCCAGCACCCTCGCAGACAGGCCCCCCGGGGAGCTGTTTTTT CASTLADRPPGELFF
many TRBJ2-5 TRBV20-1 NA TGCAGTGCTAACCCGGGGTTTAGCGGTGAAGAGACCCAGTACTTC CSANPGFSGEETQYF
many TRBJ2-1 TRBV7-9 TRBD1 TGTGCCAGCAGCCCCCGTCAGGGGGCGCATGAGCAGTTCTTC CASSPRQGAHEQFF
many TRBJ2-1 TRBV15 NA TGTGCCACCAGCAGAGATAGGAGAACCGGGATCGACAATGAGCAGTTCTTC CATSRDRRTGIDNEQFF
many TRBJ1-2 TRBV7-2 TRBD1 TGTGCCAGCAGCCAGAGGACAGGGAACTATGGCTACACCTTC CASSQRTGNYGYTF
many TRBJ1-4 TRBV5-1 NA TGCGCCAGCACCTGGGCGCCGGACGAAAAACTGTTTTTT CASTWAPDEKLFF
many TRBJ1-6 TRBV7-3 NA TGTGCCAGCAGCACATCGGGAAGGAATTCACCCCTCCACTTT CASSTSGRNSPLHF
many TRBJ2-2 TRBV5-6 NA TGTGCCAGCAGCTGGAGTTCCGGGGAGCTGTTTTTT CASSWSSGELFF
many TRBJ1-1 TRBV12-3/TRBV12-4 NA TGTGCCAGCAGTTTTTCGGCAGGGCAGAACACTGAAGCTTTCTTT CASSFSAGQNTEAFF
many TRBJ2-5 TRBV5-1 NA TGCGCCAGCAGCTTAGGCGGCGGGCCGCAAGAGACCCAGTACTTC CASSLGGGPQETQYF
many TRBJ2-2 TRBV7-8 NA TGTGCCAGCAGCCTAGGGCCCCTTAACACCGGGGAGCTGTTTTTT CASSLGPLNTGELFF
many TRBJ1-1 TRBV12-3/TRBV12-4 TRBD1 TGTGCCGGGGGACAGGGACGGGGTGGTGAAGCTTTCTTT CAGGQGRGGEAFF
many TRBJ2-5 TRBV6-2/TRBV6-3 NA TGTGCCAGCAGTCCCAGTTCTGTTAGGATGGTAGAGACCCAGTACTTC CASSPSSVRMVETQYF
many TRBJ2-7 TRBV20-1 NA TGCAGTGCTAGAGGAAGAGAGACACCGGGTATGAGGTACGAGCAGTACTTC CSARGRETPGMRYEQYF
many TRBJ1-4 TRBV7-9 NA TGTGCCAGCAGAACGACAGCAACTAATGAAAAACTGTTTTTT CASRTTATNEKLFF
many TRBJ2-7 TRBV4-3 NA TGCGCCAGCAGCCAGTGGGCAGGGGTCTACGAGCAGTACTTC CASSQWAGVYEQYF
few TRBJ1-3 TRBV5-5 NA TGTGCCAGCAGCTTGGAAGGTATCGGGTCTGGAAACACCATATATTTT CASSLEGIGSGNTIYF
NA TRBJ2-3 TRBV20-1 NA TGCAGTGCTAGGACAGGCTTTAGCGGAGATACGCAGTATTTT CSARTGFSGDTQYF
many TRBJ2-7 TRBV10-3 TRBD2 TGTGCCACCTCGGGGGGGGTGTACGAGCAGTACTTC CATSGGVYEQYF
once TRBJ1-4 TRBV7-2 NA TGTGCCAGCAGCCGAGGGGTCGGTGGAGAAAAACTGTTTTTT CASSRGVGGEKLFF
few TRBJ2-5 TRBV11-3 TRBD1 TGTGCCAGCAGCCGAGGGACAGACCAAGAGACCCAGTACTTC CASSRGTDQETQYF
many TRBJ2-6 TRBV5-1 NA TGCGCCAGCAGCTTGGAGGCCGGAAGCTCTGGGGCCAACGTCCTGACTTTC CASSLEAGSSGANVLTF
many TRBJ1-1 TRBV5-1 NA TGCGCCAGCAGCTCGCTGAAGGACGGGAACACTGAAGCTTTCTTT CASSSLKDGNTEAFF
many TRBJ1-2 TRBV7-9 TRBD1 TGTGCCAGCAGCCGAAGACAGGGTCGGATAAACTATGGCTACACCTTC CASSRRQGRINYGYTF
many TRBJ1-1 TRBV7-9 TRBD1 TGTGCCAGCAGTCCCCGGGGCAGGGGGTTATACACTGAAGCTTTCTTT CASSPRGRGLYTEAFF
many TRBJ2-5 TRBV20-1 NA TGCAGTGCTCCAAGGCATTCCCAGCACCGAGGGGAGACCCAGTACTTC CSAPRHSQHRGETQYF
few TRBJ2-1 TRBV5-5 NA TGTGCCAGCGGTGGTTATAGGTCAGCTTTATCCTACAATGAGCAGTTCTTC CASGGYRSALSYNEQFF
many TRBJ2-5 TRBV12-3/TRBV12-4 TRBD1 TGTGCCAGCTTGGCTGGGACAGGGGGCCTCCAAGAGACCCAGTACTTC CASLAGTGGLQETQYF
many TRBJ2-4 TRBV5-1 NA TGCGCCAGCAGTTCTACGTCCGGGACAGCCAAAAACATTCAGTACTTC CASSSTSGTAKNIQYF